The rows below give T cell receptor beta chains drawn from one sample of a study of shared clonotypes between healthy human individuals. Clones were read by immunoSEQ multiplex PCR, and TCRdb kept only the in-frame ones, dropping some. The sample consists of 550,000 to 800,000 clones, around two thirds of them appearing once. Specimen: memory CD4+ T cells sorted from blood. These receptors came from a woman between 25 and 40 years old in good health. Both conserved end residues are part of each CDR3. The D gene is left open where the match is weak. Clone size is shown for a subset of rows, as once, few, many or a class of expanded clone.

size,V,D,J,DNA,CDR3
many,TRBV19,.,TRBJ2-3,TGTGCCAGTAGATTACAGGGTTCCACAGATACGCAGTATTTT,CASRLQGSTDTQYF
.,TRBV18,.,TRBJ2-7,TGTGCCAGCTCATCCCGGGGGGAGCAGTACTTC,CASSSRGEQYF
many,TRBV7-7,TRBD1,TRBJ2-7,TGTGCCAGCAGCAAGGACAGGGAGATGCAGCAGTACTTC,CASSKDREMQQYF
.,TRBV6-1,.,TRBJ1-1,TGTGCCAGCAGTGAACGGGGGGGAACTGAAGCTTTCTTT,CASSERGGTEAFF
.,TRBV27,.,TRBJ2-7,TGTGCCAGCAGAAACTTAAACCGGGCCGCTGAGGTCGAGCAGTACTTC,CASRNLNRAAEVEQYF
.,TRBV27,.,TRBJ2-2,TGTGCCAGCAGTTCTCAATTTGACAGTCTGAACACCGGGGAGCTGTTTTTT,CASSSQFDSLNTGELFF
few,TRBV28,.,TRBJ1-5,TGTGCCAGCAGTTTAGGTCAGGTCAATCAGCCCCAGCATTTT,CASSLGQVNQPQHF
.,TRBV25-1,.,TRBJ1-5,TGTGCCAGCAGTGAATCGGGGTATGGGGGCAATCAGCCCCAGCATTTT,CASSESGYGGNQPQHF
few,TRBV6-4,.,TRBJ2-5,TGTGCCAGCCGCGACGACAGGGAGGTGGGAGAGACCCAGTACTTC,CASRDDREVGETQYF
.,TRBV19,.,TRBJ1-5,TGTGCCAGTAGTATCGCGCAGGGAGATCAGCCCCAGCATTTT,CASSIAQGDQPQHF
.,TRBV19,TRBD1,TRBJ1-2,TGTGCCAGTAGTATAGACGGACAGGGCGGCTATGGCTACACCTTC,CASSIDGQGGYGYTF
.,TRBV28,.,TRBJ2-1,TGTGCCAGCAGTTTAATTCAGAACAATGAGCAGTTCTTC,CASSLIQNNEQFF
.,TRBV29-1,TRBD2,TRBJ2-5,TGCAGCGTTGGGTCCGCGGGAGGGCCAAGGGAGACCCAGTACTTC,CSVGSAGGPRETQYF
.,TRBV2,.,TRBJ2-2,TGTGCCAGCAGTGAAACAGGCGCCGCGAACACCGGGGAGCTGTTTTTT,CASSETGAANTGELFF
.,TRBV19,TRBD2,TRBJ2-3,TGTGCCAGTAGTCCGACTAGCGGGATAAGTACAGATACGCAGTATTTT,CASSPTSGISTDTQYF
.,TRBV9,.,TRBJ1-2,TGTGCCAGCAGCCCACGGGGTCAATATGGCTACACCTTC,CASSPRGQYGYTF
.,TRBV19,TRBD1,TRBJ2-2,TGTGCCAGTAGTATACGATCGGGACAGGGTACTATGAGGGAGCTGTTTTTT,CASSIRSGQGTMRELFF
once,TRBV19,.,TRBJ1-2,TGTGCCAGTAGTATAGATCGGAGAGATGGCTACACCTTC,CASSIDRRDGYTF
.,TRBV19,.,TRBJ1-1,TGTGCCAGTAGTATAGTGAAGGGGGGAACTGAAGCTTTCTTT,CASSIVKGGTEAFF
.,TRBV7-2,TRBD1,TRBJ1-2,TGTGCCAGCAGCTTAAGGGACAGGGGTAACTATGGCTACACCTTC,CASSLRDRGNYGYTF
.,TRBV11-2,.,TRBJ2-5,TGTGCCAGCAGCTTCCAAGAGACCCAGTACTTC,CASSFQETQYF
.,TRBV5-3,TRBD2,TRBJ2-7,TGTGCCAGAAGCTTGTACGACACTAGCGGGCAGTCCTACGAGCAGTACTTC,CARSLYDTSGQSYEQYF
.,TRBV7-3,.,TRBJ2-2,TGTGCCAGCACAGCGGAAGACACCGGGGAGCTGTTTTTT,CASTAEDTGELFF
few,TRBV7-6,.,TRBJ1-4,TGTGCCAGCAGCTTAGACGGAGGAGGGGTTAAAGAAAAACTGTTTTTT,CASSLDGGGVKEKLFF
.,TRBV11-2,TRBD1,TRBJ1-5,TGTGCCAGCAGCTTAGAAGGGGGCGAATTACCCCAGCATTTT,CASSLEGGELPQHF
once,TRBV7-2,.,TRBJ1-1,TGTGCCAGCAGCTTATCGCCGGGGGCCGGGACTGAAGCTTTCTTT,CASSLSPGAGTEAFF
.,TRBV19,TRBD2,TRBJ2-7,TGTGCCAGTAGTATATTGGCTAGCGGGAGTTACGAGCAGTACTTC,CASSILASGSYEQYF
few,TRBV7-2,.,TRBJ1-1,TGTGCCAGCAGCTTAGTCAGGGCCAACACTGAAGCTTTCTTT,CASSLVRANTEAFF
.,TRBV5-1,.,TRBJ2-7,TGCGCCAGCAGCTTTGGAACTCCGTCGGAGCAGTACTTC,CASSFGTPSEQYF
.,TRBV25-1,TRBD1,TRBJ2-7,TGTGCCAGCAGTGAATCCCCACGGGACAGGTTCTACGAGCAGTACTTC,CASSESPRDRFYEQYF
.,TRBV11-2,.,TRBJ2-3,TGTGCCAGCAGCTTAGGGGGCCTCTTAGATACGCAGTATTTT,CASSLGGLLDTQYF
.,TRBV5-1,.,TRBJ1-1,TGCGCCAGCAGCTTGGAGCATAGGGGCCTCCCGAACACTGAAGCTTTCTTT,CASSLEHRGLPNTEAFF
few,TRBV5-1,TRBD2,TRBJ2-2,TGCGCCAGCAGCGAGATAGCGGGAGATGGCGGGGAGCTGTTTTTT,CASSEIAGDGGELFF